One sample yielded the 19 T cell receptor beta chains listed below, sequenced in a study of T cell changes during pregnancy in multiple sclerosis. Method: immunoSEQ multiplex PCR; TCRdb's copy keeps in-frame clones and lacks some. The sample comprises fewer than 110,000 clones, more than 85% of which are singletons, and 2.5% to 3.5% rests with the top ten. The sample here was peripheral blood, taken in the second trimester of pregnancy. The receptors derive from a female donor with multiple sclerosis, enrolled in a pregnancy study.

CDR3 sequence (DNA): TGTGCCAGCAGCTTAAGGGGCCGTAGTTACACTGAAGCTTTCTTT. It specifies CASSLRGRSYTEAFF. This chain connects TRBV7-2 to TRBJ1-1; the D gene is possibly TRBD1 (5 bases). This CDR3 contains 15 residues. Trimming shortened V by 2 bases and J by 3 bases, and 13 bases separated the two germline ends. The germline V gene encodes CDR1 SGHTA and CDR2 FQGNSA.

In nucleotides, the CDR3 is TGCGCCAGCAGCCGGTTTACCGACTCAGTGGGAACAGGGGAAAGTCAGCCCCAGCATTTT. It specifies CASSRFTDSVGTGESQPQHF. The chain uses TRBV10-1 and TRBJ1-5; 7 bases align to TRBD1. Per germline, CDR1 WNHNN and CDR2 SYGVQD (reference sequence). The V gene end was trimmed by 6 bases and the J gene end by 6 bases; junction bases not matched to a gene: 26. The CDR3 spans 20 residues.

The gene calls are TRBV28 and TRBJ2-2; possible D gene TRBD1, 6 bases. The ends were cut back, 7 bases at V and 0 bases at J, with 9 bases in the middle. The germline CDR1 and CDR2 sequences are MDHEN and SYDVKM. The CDR3 has 14 residues. The chain's CDR3 is CASIEGANTGELFF. As DNA, the CDR3 is TGTGCCAGCATTGAGGGGGCGAACACCGGGGAGCTGTTTTTT.

This sequence joins TRBV2 and TRBJ1-5; D gene uncertain. The CDR3 spans 13 residues. Trimming cost V 5 bases and J 4 bases, with 9 bases left between them. Looked up from germline, CDR1 is SNHLY and CDR2 is FYNNEI. This chain's CDR3 is CASSSGENQPQHF. CDR3 coding DNA: TGTGCCAGCAGTTCCGGGGAAAATCAGCCCCAGCATTTT. Variable domain in full (rest from reference TRBV2 and TRBJ1-5): EPEVTQTPSHQVTQMGQEVILRCVPISNHLYFYWYRQILGQKVEFLVSFYNNEISEKSEIFDDQFSVERPDGSNFTLKIRSTKLEDSAMYFCASSSGENQPQHFGDGTRLSIL.

The J gene is TRBJ2-7, the V gene TRBV7-2; D is possibly TRBD2 (5 bases). With 5 bases removed from V and 4 bases from J, the gap between germline ends came to 15 bases. Germline loops: CDR1 SGHTA, CDR2 FQGNSA. The CDR3 spans 14 residues. The CDR3 protein is CASSLGGAVYEQYF. The DNA of the CDR3 is TGTGCCAGCAGCCTCGGAGGAGCGGTTTACGAGCAGTACTTC.

The chain is built from TRBV6-5 and TRBJ2-1, with 7 nucleotides matching TRBD1. CDR1 and CDR2 from the germline V gene are MNHEY and SVGAGI. The CDR3 spans 12 residues. The V and J ends lost 6 bases and 10 bases, in that order; junction bases with no gene match: 6. DNA for the CDR3: TGTGCCAGCAGCGCAGGGGGAAACGAGCAGTTCTTC. Its protein is CASSAGGNEQFF.

This chain uses TRBV7-2 with TRBJ2-3; 13 nucleotides align to TRBD2. V shed 3 bases and J 1 base; nucleotides not matched to a gene: 7. Germline CDR1 is SGHTA and CDR2 is FQGNSA. The CDR3 is made up of 18 amino acids. Written as DNA, the CDR3 is TGTGCCAGCAGCTTCGGACTAGCGGGAGAGACCCGCACAGATACGCAGTATTTT. This gives the protein CASSFGLAGETRTDTQYF. The variable domain in full, completed from reference TRBV7-2 and TRBJ2-3, reads GAGVSQSPSNKVTEKGKDVELRCDPISGHTALYWYRQSLGQGLEFLIYFQGNSAPDKSGLPSDRFSAERTGGSVSTLTIQRTQQEDSAVYLCASSFGLAGETRTDTQYFGPGTRLTVL.

J is TRBJ1-4 and V is TRBV5-1; D might be TRBD1 (5 bases). The CDR3 loop spans 15 amino acids. Trimming shortened V by 1 base and J by 6 bases, and 13 bases separated the two germline ends. Germline values: CDR1 SGHRS, CDR2 YFSETQ. CDR3 in DNA: TGCGCCAGCAGCTTGATTGGCCAGGGTGATGAAAAACTGTTTTTT. Its translation: CASSLIGQGDEKLFF.

The chain combines TRBV18 with TRBJ2-1; 8 positions match TRBD1. Germline-derived CDR1 and CDR2 are KGHSH and LQKENI. CDR3 length: 12 residues. V shed 2 bases, J shed 15 bases, and the junction held 6 bases outside the gene matches. CDR3: CASSPWGQDRFF. DNA of the CDR3: TGTGCCAGCTCACCATGGGGACAGGATCGGTTCTTC.

Written as DNA, the CDR3 is TGTGCCAGCAGCTCCCCAGGCGGGAGAGAGACCCAGTACTTC. Translated, it gives CASSSPGGRETQYF. The rearrangement uses TRBV5-4 and TRBJ2-5, with 7 bases lining up with TRBD2. CDR3 length equals 14 residues. In germline, CDR1 is SGHNT, CDR2 YYREEE (reference sequence). V shed 3 bases, J shed 4 bases, and the junction held 6 bases outside the gene matches.

This clone was counted a few times. The V and J genes are TRBV7-6 and TRBJ2-7; unclear D gene. V was trimmed by 5 bases and J by 1 base, leaving 9 bases between them. The CDR3 is 13 amino acids. Germline CDR1 reads SGHVS; CDR2 reads FNYEAQ. CDR3 amino acids: CASSHYKSYEQYF. CDR3 nucleotides: TGTGCCAGCAGCCACTACAAGTCCTACGAGCAGTACTTC.

This rearrangement joins TRBV13 to TRBJ1-1, with a tentative D call TRBD1 (6 bases). CDR1 and CDR2 from the germline V gene are PRHDT and FYEKMQ (reference sequence). The CDR3 loop spans 15 amino acids. V was shortened by 2 bases and J by 1 base, with 11 bases between the two germline ends. As DNA, the CDR3 is TGTGCCAGCAGCTTACGGGGGGCGACGAACACTGAAGCTTTCTTT. It translates to CASSLRGATNTEAFF.

This clone appeared a single time. CDR3 bases: TGCGCCAGCAGCCGGGGGGGGGAGGAGACCCAGTACTTC. Protein sequence: CASSRGGEETQYF. The chain uses TRBV5-1 and TRBJ2-5; 8 bases line up with TRBD2. Germline lookup yields CDR1 SGHRS and CDR2 YFSETQ. V shed 4 bases, J shed 5 bases, and the junction held 4 bases outside the gene matches. CDR3 length equals 13 residues.

This clone was counted between two and nine times. The chain joins TRBV28 to TRBJ1-5; D uncertain. This CDR3 spans 13 amino acids. The germline CDR1 and CDR2 sequences are MDHEN and SYDVKM. V shed 7 bases and J shed 2 bases, with 9 bases lying between them. The CDR3 DNA follows: TGTGCCAGCAAGCGTGAGGGCAATCAGCCCCAGCATTTT. It yields the protein CASKREGNQPQHF.

This clone was recorded only once. The CDR3 does not end in the conserved phenylalanine or tryptophan, so this is likely a read error. Because the CDR3's place on the DNA is in doubt, the DNA is left out and the CDR3 is given as listed by TCRdb. The rearrangement links TRBV6-4 to TRBJ2-3; the table's D call, TRBD2, was not checked against the DNA. Germline V gene data show CDR1 as MRHNA and CDR2 as SNTAGT. The CDR3 comprises 10 residues, both ends counted. CDR3 protein: CASEASGRII.

The chain carries TRBV7-2 and TRBJ1-5; D possibly corresponds to TRBD1 (5 bases). V shed 5 bases and J shed 11 bases, with 19 bases lying between them. This CDR3 has 14 residues. Germline values: CDR1 SGHTA, CDR2 FQGNSA. CDR3 amino acids: CASSDGTPFVTQHF. The DNA for the CDR3 is TGTGCCAGCAGCGATGGGACTCCCTTTGTGACCCAGCATTTT.

V usage is TRBV6-5 and J usage is TRBJ2-3; 7 bases are a match to TRBD2. The CDR3 spans 15 residues. The V gene's germline CDR1 is MNHEY and CDR2 SVGAGI. Trimming took 0 bases from V and 6 from J; bases not matched to a gene: 6. The CDR3 sequence: CASSYSREGWDTQYF. The DNA for the CDR3 is TGTGCCAGCAGTTACTCGAGGGAGGGGTGGGATACGCAGTATTTT.

This clone has just one count. The rearrangement links TRBV27 to TRBJ2-3; perhaps TRBD1 as D (6 bases). Trimming removed 7 bases at V and 4 bases at J, with 9 bases between. Germline CDR1 and CDR2: MNHEY and SMNVEV (reference sequence). The CDR3 covers 12 residues. CDR3 protein: CASTTGSDTQYF. The DNA for the CDR3 is TGTGCCAGCACTACAGGGTCAGATACGCAGTATTTT.

The rearrangement joins TRBV7-9 to TRBJ1-1; weak D call: TRBD1 (5 bases). Trimming removed 1 base at V and 4 bases at J, with 7 bases between. Germline values: CDR1 SEHNR, CDR2 FQNEAQ (reference sequence). This CDR3 contains 13 residues. The CDR3, as DNA: TGTGCCAGCAGCTTAGGGGGGGTCACTGAAGCTTTCTTT. Amino acid sequence: CASSLGGVTEAFF.